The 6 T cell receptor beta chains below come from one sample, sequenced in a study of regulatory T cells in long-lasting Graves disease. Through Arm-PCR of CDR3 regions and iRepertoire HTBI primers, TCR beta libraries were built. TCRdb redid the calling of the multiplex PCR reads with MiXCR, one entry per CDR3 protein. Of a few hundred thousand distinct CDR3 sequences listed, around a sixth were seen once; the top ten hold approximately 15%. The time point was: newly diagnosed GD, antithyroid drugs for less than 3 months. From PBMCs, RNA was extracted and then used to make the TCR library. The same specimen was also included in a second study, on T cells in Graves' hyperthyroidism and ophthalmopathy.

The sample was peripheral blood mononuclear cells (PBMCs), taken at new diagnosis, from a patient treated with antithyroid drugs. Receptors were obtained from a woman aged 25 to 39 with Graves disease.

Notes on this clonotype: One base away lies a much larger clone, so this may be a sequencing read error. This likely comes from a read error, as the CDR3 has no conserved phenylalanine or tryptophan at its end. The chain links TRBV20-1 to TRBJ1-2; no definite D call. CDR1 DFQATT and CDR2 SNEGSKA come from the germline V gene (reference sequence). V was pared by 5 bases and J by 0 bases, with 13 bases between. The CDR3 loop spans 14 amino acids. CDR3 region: CSAAAQYPNYGYTL. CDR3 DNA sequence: TGCAGTGCTGCAGCACAGTACCCTAACTATGGCTACACCTTA.

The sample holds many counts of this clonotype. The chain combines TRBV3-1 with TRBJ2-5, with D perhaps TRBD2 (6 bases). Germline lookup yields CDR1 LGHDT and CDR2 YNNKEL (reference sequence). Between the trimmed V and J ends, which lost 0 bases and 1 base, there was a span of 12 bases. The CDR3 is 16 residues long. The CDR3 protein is CASSQDGGASQETQYF. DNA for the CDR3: TGTGCCAGCAGCCAAGATGGAGGGGCCTCCCAAGAGACCCAGTACTTC.

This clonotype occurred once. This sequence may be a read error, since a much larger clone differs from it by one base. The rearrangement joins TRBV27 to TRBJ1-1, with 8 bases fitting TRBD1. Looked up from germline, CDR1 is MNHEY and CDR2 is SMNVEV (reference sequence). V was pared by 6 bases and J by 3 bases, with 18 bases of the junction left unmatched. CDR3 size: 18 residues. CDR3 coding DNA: TGTGCCAGCAGATTAGGGACAGGCTTTTTCGGGAGGCACACTGAAGCTTTCTTT. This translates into CASRLGTGFFGRHTEAFF.

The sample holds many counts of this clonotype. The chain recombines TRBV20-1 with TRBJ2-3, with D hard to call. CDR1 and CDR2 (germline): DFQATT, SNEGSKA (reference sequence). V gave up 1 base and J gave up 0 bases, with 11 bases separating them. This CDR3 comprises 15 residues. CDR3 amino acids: CSARGPGVSTDTQYF. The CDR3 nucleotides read TGCAGTGCTAGAGGCCCGGGTGTTAGCACAGATACGCAGTATTTT.

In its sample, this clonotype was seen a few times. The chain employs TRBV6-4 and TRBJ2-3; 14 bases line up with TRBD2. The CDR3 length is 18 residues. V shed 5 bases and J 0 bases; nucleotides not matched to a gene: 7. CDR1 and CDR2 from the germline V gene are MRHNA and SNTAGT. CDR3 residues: CASSPGTSGGASTDTQYF. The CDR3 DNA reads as TGTGCCAGCAGTCCCGGGACTAGCGGGGGAGCTAGCACAGATACGCAGTATTTT.

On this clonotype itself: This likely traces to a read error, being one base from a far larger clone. The CDR3 sequence is CASSTQGARDTEAFF. The CDR3 DNA sequence: TGTGCCAGCAGCACACAGGGGGCGCGGGACACTGAAGCTTTCTTT. V usage is TRBV7-3 and J usage is TRBJ1-1; TRBD1 matches at 9 bases. This CDR3 region has 15 residues. CDR1 is SGHTA and CDR2 is FQGTGA in the germline V gene. V shed 5 bases, J shed 3 bases, and the junction held 7 bases outside the gene matches.